This T cell receptor beta chain was documented in a study of cytotoxic CD8 clonotypes in ibrutinib-treated CLL. Study-wide background: After a median around 11 months on treatment (6 to 36), response samples were drawn. Broader study findings: Clonality went up at ibrutinib response and then declined back toward baseline at progression. Clonality (at baseline) was higher than in age-matched healthy donors and tracked circulating CD8+ T-cell counts. On treatment, the uncommon public clonotypes contracted or remained stable.

To note about this clone: No antigen is known for it.

Using immunoSEQ multiplex PCR, the repertoire was profiled, and TCRdb retains in-frame clones only, with some absent. The table shows around 250,000 clones, with 60% to 75% occurring only once. The source material was PBMCs, sampled after 24 months of ibrutinib treatment. The clonotype was recovered from a human donor with chronic lymphocytic leukemia.

In DNA form, the CDR3 reads TGCGCCAGCAGCTTGAATAGCGGCTACACAGATACGCAGTATTTT. It specifies CASSLNSGYTDTQYF. The J gene is TRBJ2-3, the V gene TRBV5-1, with a tentative D call TRBD2 (6 bases). With 1 base removed from V and 2 bases from J, the gap between germline ends came to 11 bases. The CDR3 is 15 residues long. Per the germline V gene, CDR1 is SGHRS and CDR2 is YFSETQ. The full variable domain, completed using reference TRBV5-1 and TRBJ2-3, is KAGVTQTPRYLIKTRGQQVTLSCSPISGHRSVSWYQQTPGQGLQFLFEYFSETQRNKGNFPGRFSGRQFSNSRSEMNVSTLELGDSALYLCASSLNSGYTDTQYFGPGTRLTVL.